These 4 T cell receptor beta chains were all obtained from the same sample, sequenced in a study of PD-1 blockade in mismatch repair-deficient tumors. Sequencing used immunoSEQ multiplex PCR; TCRdb keeps in-frame clones, though not all of them. The sample holds 100,000 to 150,000 clones, approximately 90% seen once. Sequenced here: peripheral blood, sampled 44 weeks after starting pembrolizumab. These receptors came from an adult with mismatch repair-deficient cancer.

This chain links TRBV19 with TRBJ1-4, with 8 bases identical to TRBD1. Germline V gene sequence: CDR1 LNHDA, CDR2 SQIVND (reference sequence). The junction had 3 bases not matched to a gene; V was cut back by 4 bases and J by 2 bases. CDR3 size: 15 residues. As DNA, the CDR3 is TGTGCCAGTAGTACCCGGACAGGGACTAATGAAAAACTGTTTTTT. Its translation: CASSTRTGTNEKLFF. The full variable domain, rest sourced from reference TRBV19 and TRBJ1-4, is DGGITQSPKYLFRKEGQNVTLSCEQNLNHDAMYWYRQDPGQGLRLIYYSQIVNDFQKGDIAEGYSVSREKKESFPLTVTSAQKNPTAFYLCASSTRTGTNEKLFFGSGTQLSVL.

DNA for the CDR3: TGTGCCAGCAGTTCTTTAGCAGGTGAGCAGTTCTTC. Residues: CASSSLAGEQFF. This chain connects TRBV28 to TRBJ2-1; no clear D. Trimming cost V 4 bases and J 9 bases, with 10 bases left between them. Germline-derived CDR1 and CDR2 are MDHEN and SYDVKM. The CDR3 sequence is 12 residues long.

The chain recombines TRBV27 with TRBJ2-2, with D unresolved. CDR1 MNHEY and CDR2 SMNVEV come from the germline V gene (reference sequence). With 5 bases removed from V and 5 bases from J, the gap between germline ends came to 12 bases. The CDR3 contains 14 residues. CDR3 residues: CASSTRPITGELFF. The DNA for the CDR3 is TGTGCCAGCAGTACCCGACCCATTACCGGGGAGCTGTTTTTT.

This clone was observed a few times. The V call is TRBV4-2, the J call TRBJ2-7, with 8 bases that match TRBD1. Germline CDR1 reads LGHNA; CDR2 reads YNFKEQ. With V trimmed by 5 bases and J by 4 bases, 4 bases remained unmatched. There are 13 residues in the CDR3. The CDR3: CASSGDRPYEQYF. CDR3 DNA sequence: TGTGCCAGCAGCGGGGACAGGCCGTACGAGCAGTACTTC.